The rows below give T cell receptor beta chains drawn from one sample of a study of OX40 agonist ivuxolimab in advanced cancers. Sequencing used immunoSEQ multiplex PCR; TCRdb keeps in-frame clones, though not all of them. The sample shows about 64,000 clones, approximately 80% of them seen only once. The specimen comprised CD4+ or CD8+ T cells sorted from blood, sampled in a trial of the OX40 agonist ivuxolimab. The source of these receptors is an adult with an advanced solid tumor such as melanoma, head and neck, liver or kidney cancer. Each CDR3 is given with its conserved first and last residue. A D gene is named only where the DNA matches it firmly. Clone sizes are given selectively: once, few, many, or a class where the clone is expanded.

V,D,J,size,DNA,CDR3
TRBV30,TRBD1,TRBJ1-6,NA,TGTGCCTGGAGTAAAAGGACAGGGGATAATTCACCCCTCCACTTT,CAWSKRTGDNSPLHF
TRBV13,NA,TRBJ2-5,NA,TGTGCCAGCAGCTTCGTCGGAGGGGAGACCCAGTACTTC,CASSFVGGETQYF
TRBV13,TRBD1,TRBJ2-1,NA,TGTGCCAGCAGCCCCGCCCGGGACAGGGGCGCCTTTTTCTACAATGAGCAGTTCTTC,CASSPARDRGAFFYNEQFF
TRBV4-3,TRBD1,TRBJ1-5,NA,TGCGCCAGCAGCCAAGACGGGACAGGGGTCCATCAGCCCCAGCATTTT,CASSQDGTGVHQPQHF
TRBV5-1,NA,TRBJ2-2,NA,TGCGCCAGCAGCTTGGACAGGGGAGGGGTAGAAACCGGGGAGCTGTTTTTT,CASSLDRGGVETGELFF
TRBV2,NA,TRBJ1-1,NA,TGTGCCAGCAAGGGGGGAGGGTCCACTGAAGCTTTCTTT,CASKGGGSTEAFF
TRBV4-2,TRBD2,TRBJ2-5,NA,TGTGCCAGCAGCCAAGCGGTTGGGGGGGGGCAAGAGACCCAGTACTTC,CASSQAVGGGQETQYF
TRBV6-5,NA,TRBJ2-7,NA,TGTGCCTCCAAGGGGGCCTACGAGCAGTACTTC,CASKGAYEQYF
TRBV4-1,TRBD1,TRBJ2-3,few,TGCGCCAGCAGCCACCTCGGAAGGACAGGGCGCACAGATACGCAGTATTTT,CASSHLGRTGRTDTQYF
TRBV7-2,NA,TRBJ1-6,NA,TGTGCCAGCAGCCCCGGAGGGAATTCACCCCTCCACTTT,CASSPGGNSPLHF
TRBV9,TRBD2,TRBJ2-7,NA,TGTGCCAGCAGCGAGGGACTAGGTGGCTCCTACGAGCAGTACTTC,CASSEGLGGSYEQYF
TRBV4-1,TRBD2,TRBJ2-1,few,TGCGCCAGCAGCCTAGAGGGGGGTGGACTAGCGGCCTACAATGAGCAGTTCTTC,CASSLEGGGLAAYNEQFF
TRBV2,NA,TRBJ2-7,NA,TGTGCCAGCAGTGAGCGCAGGATCTCCTACGAGCAGTACTTC,CASSERRISYEQYF
TRBV7-9,NA,TRBJ1-1,NA,TGTGCCAGCGGGGTGAACACTGAAGCTTTCTTT,CASGVNTEAFF
TRBV15,NA,TRBJ1-1,NA,TGTGCCACCAGCTACGTTCGGGGGACTGAAGCTTTCTTT,CATSYVRGTEAFF
TRBV7-2,NA,TRBJ2-3,few,TGTGCCAGCAGCTTACTTGGCGGGGCTCCGTCAGATACGCAGTATTTT,CASSLLGGAPSDTQYF
TRBV11-2,NA,TRBJ2-2,NA,TGTGCCAGCAGCCCGGGGCAGAACACCGGGGAGCTGTTTTTT,CASSPGQNTGELFF
TRBV11-2,NA,TRBJ1-4,few,TGTGCCAGCAGCTTCGGACGGACAGCTAATGAAAAACTGTTTTTT,CASSFGRTANEKLFF
TRBV6-6,NA,TRBJ1-2,NA,TGTGCCAGCAGTTACATCCCGGACAGCACCTATGGCTACACCTTC,CASSYIPDSTYGYTF
TRBV6-5,NA,TRBJ1-1,once,TGTGCCAGCAGTTACACCAGTTTGACTGAAGCTTTCTTT,CASSYTSLTEAFF
TRBV6-1,NA,TRBJ1-3,NA,TGTGCCAGCAGTAAAGGGGATGCAGGAAACACCATATATTTT,CASSKGDAGNTIYF
TRBV6-5,NA,TRBJ1-2,NA,TGTGCCAGCAGTTTCTCAGGGGAGGGCTACACCTTC,CASSFSGEGYTF
TRBV9,NA,TRBJ2-7,NA,TGTGCCAGCAGCGTAGGTACTCTAGCCGAGCAGTACTTC,CASSVGTLAEQYF
TRBV19,NA,TRBJ1-1,NA,TGTGCCAGTAGTATAGATAACAGGGCGAACACTGAAGCTTTCTTT,CASSIDNRANTEAFF
TRBV5-1,TRBD1,TRBJ2-3,NA,TGCGCCAGCATTGAGACAGGGAAACCCACAGATACGCAGTATTTT,CASIETGKPTDTQYF
TRBV7-9,NA,TRBJ1-5,NA,TGTGCCAGCAGCTTAGGAATATCCCCAGGGCCCGCGAATCAGCCCCAGCATTTT,CASSLGISPGPANQPQHF
TRBV5-6,NA,TRBJ2-3,NA,TGTGCCAGCACTCCTGGGGGGAGCACAGATACGCAGTATTTT,CASTPGGSTDTQYF
TRBV27,NA,TRBJ1-5,NA,TGTGCCAGCAGTTACAACGGAGTTAGCAATCAGCCCCAGCATTTT,CASSYNGVSNQPQHF